This paragraph covers one T cell receptor beta chain sequence. CDR3 length equals 15 residues. Germline CDR1 and CDR2: SGHNT and YYREEE (reference sequence). V was clipped by 3 bases and J by 3 bases; unmatched bases: 5. TCRdb's table, derived via immunoSEQ multiplex PCR, lists solely in-frame clones and lacks some. Of roughly 250,000 clones listed, 81% are singletons. These data originate in a study of blood T cell repertoires in COVID-19. Turning to the study itself: The United States, Italy and Spain supplied acute and convalescent COVID-19 samples.

This receptor was obtained from a woman aged 55-70 years with active or convalescent COVID-19. The sequenced material came from peripheral blood. The gene calls are TRBV5-4 and TRBJ1-1; 10 bases are a match to TRBD1. The CDR3 loop reads CASSSGDRGYTEAFF. As DNA, the CDR3 is TGTGCCAGCAGCTCGGGGGACAGGGGCTACACTGAAGCTTTCTTT.